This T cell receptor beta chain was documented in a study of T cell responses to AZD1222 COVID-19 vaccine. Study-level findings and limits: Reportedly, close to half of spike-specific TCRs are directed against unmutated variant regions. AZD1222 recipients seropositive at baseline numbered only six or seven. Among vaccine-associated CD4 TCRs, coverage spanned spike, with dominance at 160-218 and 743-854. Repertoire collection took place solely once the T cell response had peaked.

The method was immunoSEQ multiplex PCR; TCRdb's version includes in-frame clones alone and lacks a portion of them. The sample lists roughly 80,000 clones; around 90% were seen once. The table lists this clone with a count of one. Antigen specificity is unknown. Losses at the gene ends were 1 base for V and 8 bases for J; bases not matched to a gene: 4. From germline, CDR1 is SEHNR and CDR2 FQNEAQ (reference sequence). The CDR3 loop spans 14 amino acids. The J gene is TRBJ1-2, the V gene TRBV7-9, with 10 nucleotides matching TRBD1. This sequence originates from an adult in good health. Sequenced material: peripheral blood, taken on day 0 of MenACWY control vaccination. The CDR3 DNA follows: TGTGCCAGCAGCTTAGGGACAGGGGGAAGAGGCTACACCTTC. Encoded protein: CASSLGTGGRGYTF.